These 27 T cell receptor beta chains share one sample of origin, sequenced in a study of T-cell memory formation after mild COVID-19 (dated by TCRdb to about 2021). Library preparation employed 5' RACE. TCRdb names Illumina NovaSeq 6000 as the instrument used. The public reads were reanalyzed by TCRdb: fastp trimming at Q25, MiXCR alignment, in-frame beta chains only. A single entry per CDR3 protein holds the most common genes and DNA from its merged rows. The sample has about 160,000 distinct CDR3 sequences on record, roughly 31% of them singletons. The ten largest clones add up to 9.5% to 15% of the sample. The sample was PBMCs or a T cell subset sorted from them (not recorded which). The receptors were sampled from an adult woman who had mild COVID-19 (a few samples of this study predate the infection). The sample titles of this study are shuffled in the database, so cell type and time point are left out; the donor was told from shared clones.

There are a few counts of this clonotype. The CDR3 region is CSARDMEGIETQYF. The CDR3 DNA follows: TGCAGCGCCCGCGACATGGAGGGGATCGAGACCCAGTACTTC. V is TRBV29-1 and J is TRBJ2-5, with D possibly being TRBD2 (6 bases). Germline V lookup: CDR1 SQVTM, CDR2 ANQGSEA. The CDR3 is 14 amino acids. V dropped 7 bases and J dropped 5 bases, with 20 bases sitting between them.

The rearrangement links TRBV20-1 to TRBJ2-3; D is possibly TRBD1 or TRBD2 (5 bases each). The length of the CDR3 is 16 residues. V lost 6 bases to trimming and J lost 5 bases, with 24 bases between them. Germline CDR1 is DFQATT and CDR2 is SNEGSKA (reference sequence). The CDR3 DNA sequence: TGCAGTGCCTCCCCTGAGGGGCAGGGCAATTTAGATACGCAGTATTTT. It translates to CSASPEGQGNLDTQYF.

The chain joins TRBV12-3 or TRBV12-4 to TRBJ1-2, with TRBD1 as a possible D gene (5 bases). V lost 0 bases and J 5 bases, leaving 13 bases between the germline ends. The CDR3 extends over 15 amino acids. CDR3 coding DNA: TGTGCCAGCAGTTTAGCCCTTACAGGAAAATATGGCTACACCTTC. Translating it yields CASSLALTGKYGYTF.

In this sample, this clonotype turned up a few times. Here the CDR3 DNA reads TGTGCCAGCAGCCCTAGGCGACAGGTCTCCTACGAGCAGTACTTC. Protein: CASSPRRQVSYEQYF. The V call is TRBV11-2, the J call TRBJ2-7; possible D gene TRBD1, 6 bases. V lost 5 bases to trimming and J lost 0 bases, with 14 bases between them. The CDR3 is 15 residues long. The germline V gene encodes CDR1 SGHAT and CDR2 FQNNGV.

The chain is built from TRBV20-1 and TRBJ1-6; TRBD1 aligns across 7 bases. The CDR3 has 14 residues. The V gene's germline CDR1 is DFQATT and CDR2 SNEGSKA (reference sequence). The V gene end was trimmed by 5 bases and the J gene end by 10 bases; junction bases not matched to a gene: 11. The CDR3 is CSARPDRVGSPLHF. CDR3 sequence (DNA): TGCAGTGCTCGGCCCGACAGGGTAGGGTCACCCCTCCACTTT.

This clonotype turned up a few times. The V gene is TRBV2, the J gene TRBJ2-2; D unresolved. The CDR3 consists of 12 residues. V was pared by 10 bases and J by 1 base, with 7 bases between. Per the germline V gene, CDR1 is SNHLY and CDR2 is FYNNEI. The CDR3 region is CATTENTGELFF. CDR3 DNA sequence: TGTGCCACCACAGAGAACACCGGGGAGCTGTTTTTT. Based on the CDR3 plus reference TRBV2 and TRBJ2-2, the full variable domain is EPEVTQTPSHQVTQMGQEVILRCVPISNHLYFYWYRQILGQKVEFLVSFYNNEISEKSEIFDDQFSVERPDGSNFTLKIRSTKLEDSAMYFCATTENTGELFFGEGSRLTVL.

This clonotype was counted a few times. The chain carries TRBV9 and TRBJ2-3, with 9 nucleotides matching TRBD2. This CDR3 is 15 amino acids long. J was trimmed by 2 bases and V by 3 bases; bases with no gene match: 4. Germline CDR1 is SGDLS and CDR2 is YYNGEE. The CDR3 here is CASSGGGASTDTQYF. The CDR3 DNA follows: TGTGCCAGCAGCGGCGGGGGGGCCTCCACAGATACGCAGTATTTT.

This chain uses TRBV19 with TRBJ1-1; tentative D call: TRBD1 (5 bases). Per germline, CDR1 LNHDA and CDR2 SQIVND (reference sequence). This CDR3 comprises 16 residues. The V and J ends lost 8 bases and 5 bases respectively, with 24 bases between them. CDR3 region: CASGGRTRAVYTEAFF. The CDR3 DNA is TGTGCCAGTGGGGGACGGACTCGGGCTGTCTATACTGAAGCTTTCTTT.

The count of this clonotype is one. CDR3 bases: TGTGCCAGCAGACGCGAGGCGAACACCGGGGAGCTGTTTTTT. Amino acid sequence: CASRREANTGELFF. The rearrangement uses TRBV2 and TRBJ2-2, with D uncertain. This CDR3 has 14 amino acids. Trimming removed 6 bases at V and 0 bases at J, with 8 bases between. Germline CDR1 is SNHLY and CDR2 is FYNNEI.

Only a few counts were recorded for this clonotype. This chain uses TRBV7-9 with TRBJ2-2; TRBD2 is a possible D gene (6 bases). The CDR3 is 16 amino acids. Germline V gene lookup returns CDR1 SEHNR and CDR2 FQNEAQ (reference sequence). V was shortened by 6 bases and J by 0 bases, with 14 bases between the two germline ends. In nucleotides, the CDR3 is TGTGCCAGCAGTAGACTTGCGGGGCCGAACACCGGGGAGCTGTTTTTT. Its protein product is CASSRLAGPNTGELFF.

The chain recombines TRBV7-3 with TRBJ2-7, with TRBD1 matching over 10 bases. This CDR3 has 15 residues. Germline CDR1 reads SGHTA; CDR2 reads FQGTGA. With V trimmed by 5 bases and J by 0 bases, 4 bases remained unmatched. The CDR3 here is CASSPDRGSSYEQYF. The CDR3 nucleotides are TGTGCCAGCAGCCCGGACAGGGGGAGCTCCTACGAGCAGTACTTC.

The CDR3 DNA reads TGTGCCAGCAGCGCCCCGGGACAGGGCTCCTACAATGAGCAGTTCTTC. Amino acid sequence: CASSAPGQGSYNEQFF. The J gene is TRBJ2-1, the V gene TRBV9; TRBD1 agrees at 9 bases. Unmatched junction bases numbered 4, after V lost 3 bases and J lost 0 bases. This CDR3 comprises 16 residues. The V gene's germline CDR1 is SGDLS and CDR2 YYNGEE.

This chain uses TRBV12-3 or TRBV12-4 with TRBJ1-5; 8 bases are a match to TRBD1. The trim removed 4 bases at V and 3 bases at J, leaving 11 bases unmatched. The CDR3 sequence is 17 residues long. This chain's CDR3 is CASSSPQGARINQPQHF. CDR3 sequence (DNA): TGTGCCAGCAGTTCGCCCCAGGGGGCTCGAATCAATCAGCCCCAGCATTTT.

This rearrangement joins TRBV12-3 or TRBV12-4 to TRBJ1-2; D is uncertain. The germline V and J ends were trimmed by 2 bases and 2 bases, with 6 bases remaining between them. CDR3 length: 13 residues. CDR3 residues: CASSLKRNYGYTF. The CDR3 DNA follows: TGTGCCAGCAGTTTAAAACGAAACTATGGCTACACCTTC.

This clonotype was seen more than once but under ten times. J is TRBJ2-3 and V is TRBV5-1, with 7 nucleotides matching TRBD2. V dropped 3 bases and J dropped 2; count of bases not matched to a gene: 3. Germline-derived CDR1 and CDR2 are SGHRS and YFSETQ. The CDR3 consists of 14 residues. CDR3 sequence reads: CASSWGGNTDTQYF. The CDR3 bases are TGCGCCAGCAGCTGGGGGGGAAACACAGATACGCAGTATTTT. Combining the CDR3 with reference TRBV5-1 and TRBJ2-3 gives the whole variable domain KAGVTQTPRYLIKTRGQQVTLSCSPISGHRSVSWYQQTPGQGLQFLFEYFSETQRNKGNFPGRFSGRQFSNSRSEMNVSTLELGDSALYLCASSWGGNTDTQYFGPGTRLTVL.

A few counts support this clonotype. This chain joins TRBV12-3 or TRBV12-4 and TRBJ1-5; perhaps TRBD1 as D (6 bases). This CDR3 spans 14 amino acids. The V and J ends lost 5 bases and 7 bases respectively, with 15 bases between them. CDR3 amino acids: CASSGLPQGQPQHF. Here the CDR3 DNA reads TGTGCCAGCAGTGGACTTCCACAGGGACAGCCCCAGCATTTT.

The chain has TRBV29-1 and TRBJ2-1, with 9 bases aligning to TRBD2. CDR1 is SQVTM and CDR2 is ANQGSEA in the germline V gene. This CDR3 has 13 residues. V gave up 6 bases and J gave up 7 bases; unmatched junction bases: 7. The CDR3 DNA reads TGCAGCGTCGAGATAGCGGGAGATAATGAGCAGTTCTTC. It codes for CSVEIAGDNEQFF.

This clonotype was counted between two and nine times. The chain recombines TRBV20-1 with TRBJ2-3, with D perhaps matching TRBD1 (5 bases). This CDR3 contains 15 residues. Between the trimmed V and J ends, which lost 0 bases and 3 bases, there was a span of 13 bases. CDR1 and CDR2 (germline): DFQATT, SNEGSKA (reference sequence). The CDR3 loop is CSARDPTDRTDTQYF. CDR3 nucleotide sequence: TGCAGTGCTAGAGATCCGACAGATCGAACAGATACGCAGTATTTT.

V is TRBV5-1 and J is TRBJ2-2; the D gene is possibly TRBD2 (6 bases). The CDR3 loop spans 17 amino acids. The germline gives CDR1 SGHRS, CDR2 YFSETQ. Trimming removed 1 base at V and 2 bases at J, with 15 bases between. The CDR3, as DNA: TGCGCCAGCAGCTTGTCCCGGGACGGGAGAAACACCGGGGAGCTGTTTTTT. Protein: CASSLSRDGRNTGELFF. Variable domain in full (rest from reference TRBV5-1 and TRBJ2-2): KAGVTQTPRYLIKTRGQQVTLSCSPISGHRSVSWYQQTPGQGLQFLFEYFSETQRNKGNFPGRFSGRQFSNSRSEMNVSTLELGDSALYLCASSLSRDGRNTGELFFGEGSRLTVL.

This clonotype turned up a few times. The CDR3 nucleotides read TGTGCCAGCAGAGGGGGGCTGAAGGGGACTGAAGCTTTCTTT. It specifies CASRGGLKGTEAFF. The rearrangement links TRBV27 to TRBJ1-1; tentatively, D is TRBD1 (6 bases). CDR3 size: 14 residues. Germline values: CDR1 MNHEY, CDR2 SMNVEV (reference sequence). V lost 6 bases to trimming and J lost 5 bases, with 16 bases between them.

At least ten counts were recorded for this clonotype. J is TRBJ2-3 and V is TRBV2; TRBD2 is a possible D gene (6 bases). Trimming left V 1 base short and J 0 bases short, with 8 bases between. The germline V gene encodes CDR1 SNHLY and CDR2 FYNNEI. The CDR3 totals 15 residues. Here the CDR3 reads CASSEGRGSTDTQYF. In DNA, the CDR3 is TGTGCCAGCAGTGAAGGCCGGGGGAGCACAGATACGCAGTATTTT.

This chain connects TRBV27 to TRBJ2-1, with 7 bases aligning to TRBD2. The CDR3 runs to 16 residues. With V trimmed by 6 bases and J by 1 base, 9 bases remained unmatched. Germline V gene data show CDR1 as MNHEY and CDR2 as SMNVEV (reference sequence). The CDR3, as DNA: TGTGCCAGCAGACCAACTAGCGTCTATTCCTACAATGAGCAGTTCTTC. It yields the protein CASRPTSVYSYNEQFF.

This clonotype appeared a few times. The rearrangement joins TRBV20-1 to TRBJ1-6; D is possibly TRBD1 (6 bases). The CDR3 has 15 residues. The V and J ends lost 6 bases and 9 bases respectively, with 21 bases between them. Germline V gives CDR1 DFQATT, CDR2 SNEGSKA (reference sequence). The CDR3 DNA reads as TGCAGTGCCGCTACTTTGGCAGGGGAGAGTTCACCCCTCCACTTT. Residues: CSAATLAGESSPLHF.

This chain joins TRBV15 and TRBJ1-1; a possible D gene is TRBD1 (5 bases). V was cut by 1 base and J by 6 bases, with 9 bases left in between. Germline values: CDR1 LNHNV, CDR2 YYDKDF (reference sequence). The CDR3 has 13 amino acids. As DNA, the CDR3 is TGTGCCACCAGCAGAGGGAGGGGCGCTGAAGCTTTCTTT. This translates into CATSRGRGAEAFF.

This clonotype was counted between two and nine times. The V call is TRBV7-9, the J call TRBJ1-2; D gene unclear. The V gene lost 5 bases and the J gene lost 0 bases, with 13 bases spanning the gap. CDR3 length equals 15 residues. The germline V gene encodes CDR1 SEHNR and CDR2 FQNEAQ (reference sequence). The CDR3 DNA reads as TGTGCCAGCAGCCCGATCCAGTTAGCTAACTATGGCTACACCTTC. Amino acids: CASSPIQLANYGYTF.

The chain links TRBV27 to TRBJ1-5; D unresolved. CDR1 and CDR2 (germline): MNHEY, SMNVEV (reference sequence). The CDR3 is 15 amino acids. Trimming took 5 bases from V and 0 from J, leaving 11 bases between them. The CDR3 loop is CASSPTSSSNQPQHF. Here the CDR3 DNA reads TGTGCCAGCAGTCCTACATCGAGTAGCAATCAGCCCCAGCATTTT.

This chain uses TRBV9 with TRBJ2-3; TRBD2 aligns across 10 bases. The CDR3 sequence is 15 residues long. CDR1 is SGDLS, CDR2 YYNGEE, per germline. V lost 3 bases, J lost 4 bases, and 5 bases stayed unmatched. The CDR3 region is CASSDSGGTSDTQYF. In DNA form, the CDR3 reads TGTGCCAGCAGCGATAGCGGGGGGACATCAGATACGCAGTATTTT.